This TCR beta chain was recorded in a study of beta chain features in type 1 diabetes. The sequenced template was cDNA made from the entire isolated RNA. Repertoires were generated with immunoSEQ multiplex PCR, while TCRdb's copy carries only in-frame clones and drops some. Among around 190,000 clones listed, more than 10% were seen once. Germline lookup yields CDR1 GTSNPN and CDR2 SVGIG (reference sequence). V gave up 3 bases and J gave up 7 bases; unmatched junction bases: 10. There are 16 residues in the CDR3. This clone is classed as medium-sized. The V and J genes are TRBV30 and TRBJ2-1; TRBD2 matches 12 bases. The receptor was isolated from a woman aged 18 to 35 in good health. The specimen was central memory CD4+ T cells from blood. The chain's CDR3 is CAWRLPLAGGRNEQFF. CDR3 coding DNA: TGTGCCTGGAGGTTGCCACTAGCGGGAGGAAGGAATGAGCAGTTCTTC.